This TCR beta chain was retrieved from a study of T cells in localized non-small cell lung cancer. Data came from immunoSEQ multiplex PCR; TCRdb stores just in-frame clones and leaves some out. The sample holds over 25,000 clones, roughly 78% seen once. This clone has just a few counts. Its specificity is not known. The study, taken as a whole, reports: Clonality of T cells reached its maximum in uninvolved adjacent lung, surpassing tumor. Adjacent lung tissue had a median approximately 57 of the top 100 clones found in the tumor.

The sample was peripheral blood, taken before any cancer treatment. The clonotype originates from a male donor at least 60 years old with stage II squamous cell lung carcinoma.

The CDR3 protein is CSTKDRDWETQYF. The CDR3 DNA reads TGCAGCACGAAAGACAGGGACTGGGAGACCCAGTACTTC. The J gene is TRBJ2-5, the V gene TRBV29-1; maybe TRBD1 (7 bases). Germline assignment: CDR1 SQVTM and CDR2 ANQGSEA. V was trimmed by 8 bases and J by 5 bases, leaving 18 bases between them. This CDR3 contains 13 residues.